One sample yielded the 13 T cell receptor beta chains listed below, sequenced in a study of shared clonotypes between healthy human individuals (TCRdb year 2020). Library creation used the immunoSEQ multiplex PCR assay. TCRdb holds this immuneACCESS table with in-frame rearrangements only. Some clones are missing; in checked studies, unresolved V genes explain under half, and the rest has no known cause. This sample comprises 2,100,000 or so clones, around 95% of them detected only once. The top ten clonotypes cover more than 0.1% of the sample. Material: naive CD4+ T cells sorted from blood. The sample's cell subset or site label is to be understood as: CD45RA+ positively selected. Receptor source: a man aged 18 to 35 in good health.

This chain links TRBV19 with TRBJ2-5, with D perhaps matching TRBD1 (5 bases). Germline loops: CDR1 LNHDA, CDR2 SQIVND (reference sequence). The CDR3 length is 12 residues. Trimming removed 6 bases from V and 3 bases from J, with 8 bases in between. The CDR3: CASRGREETQYF. As DNA, the CDR3 is TGTGCCAGTAGGGGCAGGGAAGAGACCCAGTACTTC. The complete variable domain, with remaining parts taken from reference TRBV19 and TRBJ2-5, reads DGGITQSPKYLFRKEGQNVTLSCEQNLNHDAMYWYRQDPGQGLRLIYYSQIVNDFQKGDIAEGYSVSREKKESFPLTVTSAQKNPTAFYLCASRGREETQYFGPGTRLLVL.

The chain has TRBV4-1 and TRBJ2-7; D unresolved. This CDR3 is 14 amino acids long. Deletions cut 1 base from V and 0 bases from J, with 7 bases between. Germline CDR1 reads MGHRA; CDR2 reads YSYEKL. The CDR3, as DNA: TGCGCCAGCAGCCAAGTACTGCACTCCTACGAGCAGTACTTC. Translation: CASSQVLHSYEQYF.

V gene TRBV18 combines with J gene TRBJ2-7, with 8 bases that match TRBD2. The CDR3 extends over 13 amino acids. The J segment lost 3 bases and the V segment lost 6 bases, leaving 4 bases of the junction unmatched. The germline CDR1 and CDR2 sequences are KGHSH and LQKENI. CDR3 region: CASSSGTSYEQYF. As DNA, the CDR3 is TGTGCCAGCTCTAGCGGGACAAGCTACGAGCAGTACTTC.

The rearrangement links TRBV10-3 to TRBJ2-3; 9 nucleotides match TRBD2. Germline V CDR1 and CDR2: ENHRY, SYGVKD. V was clipped by 5 bases and J by 1 base; unmatched bases: 4. CDR3 length equals 15 residues. This CDR3 is CAISFSGGGTDTQYF. The CDR3 bases are TGTGCCATCAGTTTTAGCGGGGGAGGCACAGATACGCAGTATTTT.

CDR3 in DNA: TGTGCCAGCAGCTTGGGCATTCCCTACGAGCAGTACTTC. Protein sequence: CASSLGIPYEQYF. The J gene is TRBJ2-7, the V gene TRBV7-8, with D unresolved. Per the germline V gene, CDR1 is SGHVS and CDR2 is FQNEAQ. The CDR3 is made up of 13 amino acids. With 3 bases removed from V and 2 bases from J, the gap between germline ends came to 8 bases.

Details on this clone: Relative to the germline gene, one junction end is altered; a read error may explain this. The rearrangement joins TRBV7-9 to TRBJ2-1; 8 bases map to TRBD2. Germline loops: CDR1 SEHNR, CDR2 FQNEAQ (reference sequence). The CDR3 is 14 amino acids. CDR3 nucleotides: TGTGCCAGCAGCGTAGCGGGGCTCCACAATGAGCAGTTCTTC. Residues: CASSVAGLHNEQFF. The variable domain in full, completed from reference TRBV7-9 and TRBJ2-1, reads DTGVSQNPRHKITKRGQNVTFRCDPISEHNRLYWYRQTLGQGPEFLTYFQNEAQLEKSRLLSDRFSAERPKGSFSTLEIQRTEQGDSAMYLCASSVAGLHNEQFFGPGTRLTVL.

The chain combines TRBV18 with TRBJ2-5, with TRBD2 identical over 8 bases. CDR3 length: 17 residues. Germline CDR1 reads KGHSH; CDR2 reads LQKENI. The trim removed 1 base at V and 2 bases at J, leaving 9 bases unmatched. DNA for the CDR3: TGTGCCAGCTCACCACTGATTTTAGCGGGATCACAAGAGACCCAGTACTTC. This codes for CASSPLILAGSQETQYF.

CDR3 loop: CASSSSFLVYGYTF. The CDR3 DNA sequence: TGTGCCAGCAGCTCGTCCTTTCTTGTTTATGGCTACACCTTC. This chain uses TRBV7-9 with TRBJ1-2; D remains ambiguous. In germline, CDR1 is SEHNR, CDR2 FQNEAQ (reference sequence). V was clipped by 4 bases and J by 5 bases, with 14 bases between them. CDR3 size: 14 residues.

The chain couples TRBV30 to TRBJ2-4; D is possibly TRBD1 or TRBD2 (5 bases each). V was clipped by 1 base and J by 7 bases, with 17 bases between them. The V gene's germline CDR1 is GTSNPN and CDR2 SVGIG (reference sequence). This CDR3 spans 15 amino acids. CDR3 in amino acids: CAWSEPGTARNIQYF. The CDR3 coding sequence is TGTGCCTGGAGTGAGCCCGGGACGGCCCGCAACATTCAGTACTTC. Full variable domain (outside the CDR3, taken from reference TRBV30 and TRBJ2-4): SQTIHQWPATLVQPVGSPLSLECTVEGTSNPNLYWYRQAAGRGLQLLFYSVGIGQISSEVPQNLSASRPQDRQFILSSKKLLLSDSGFYLCAWSEPGTARNIQYFGAGTRLSVL.

The chain combines TRBV15 with TRBJ2-3, with D maybe TRBD2 (6 bases). The CDR3 has 16 residues. The germline V gene has CDR1 LNHNV and CDR2 YYDKDF (reference sequence). V lost 3 bases, J lost 3 bases, and 16 bases lay in between. CDR3 coding DNA: TGTGCCACCAGCAGGACTAGTTGGGGGGTAACAGATACGCAGTATTTT. Protein product: CATSRTSWGVTDTQYF. Combining the CDR3 with reference TRBV15 and TRBJ2-3 gives the whole variable domain DAMVIQNPRYQVTQFGKPVTLSCSQTLNHNVMYWYQQKSSQAPKLLFHYYDKDFNNEADTPDNFQSRRPNTSFCFLDIRSPGLGDTAMYLCATSRTSWGVTDTQYFGPGTRLTVL.

The gene calls are TRBV9 and TRBJ2-2; a weak D match, TRBD2 (5 bases). The CDR3 length is 15 residues. CDR1 SGDLS and CDR2 YYNGEE come from the germline V gene. V was pared by 0 bases and J by 5 bases, with 11 bases between. CDR3 DNA: TGTGCCAGCAGCGTAGGCGGGCGTTGGACCGGGGAGCTGTTTTTT. This codes for CASSVGGRWTGELFF.

This sequence joins TRBV19 and TRBJ1-1; D remains ambiguous. The ends were cut back, 4 bases at V and 1 base at J, with 10 bases in the middle. Germline-derived CDR1 and CDR2 are LNHDA and SQIVND (reference sequence). This CDR3 contains 14 residues. Written as DNA, the CDR3 is TGTGCCAGTAGTACCGGAGGGAAGAACACTGAAGCTTTCTTT. Residues: CASSTGGKNTEAFF.

The chain recombines TRBV5-4 with TRBJ2-7, with 8 bases matching TRBD2. The germline gives CDR1 SGHNT, CDR2 YYREEE (reference sequence). V dropped 0 bases and J dropped 7; count of bases not matched to a gene: 12. The CDR3 extends over 16 amino acids. The CDR3 coding sequence is TGTGCCAGCAGCTTGGCGGGAGGGCCTAACATTAGGGAGCAGTACTTC. Its translation is CASSLAGGPNIREQYF. The whole variable domain, remainder taken from reference TRBV5-4 and TRBJ2-7, is ETGVTQSPTHLIKTRGQQVTLRCSSQSGHNTVSWYQQALGQGPQFIFQYYREEENGRGNFPPRFSGLQFPNYSSELNVNALELDDSALYLCASSLAGGPNIREQYFGPGTRLTVT.